This paragraph covers one TCR beta chain sequence. Its antigen is still unknown. Documented time point: late sampling 161 to 241 days after vaccination in a few convalescent patients. Treatment denoted: roughly ten-day PBMC culture with coronavirus spike peptide pools or control peptides (ViraFEST assay). The culture of around 2.2 million PBMCs per well included 8.5 to 10 IU/ml IL-2 and about 10 ug/ml peptide pools. The data originate from a study of vaccination and CD4 T cells after COVID-19. Looking at the study overall: According to the study, participants were given two doses of BNT162b2 or mRNA-1273 vaccine.

The V end was cut by 5 bases, the J end by 1 base, with 12 bases between. Germline CDR1 reads KGHSH; CDR2 reads LQKENI. The CDR3 extends over 14 amino acids. An Oncomine TCR Beta short-read assay was used to sequence the DNA from cultured CD4+ T cells. Using its own MiXCR run on the PCR reads, TCRdb lists one record per CDR3 protein. The repertoire consists of around 25,000 distinct CDR3 sequences, with over 25% occurring once and the leading ten covering around 7.4%. The chain is built from TRBV18 and TRBJ2-7, with D perhaps TRBD1 (5 bases). Material: CD4+ T cells from blood, cultured in vitro, obtained about 7 months after SARS-CoV-2 vaccination. The receptor comes from a human donor who had recovered from COVID-19. CDR3 nucleotides: TGTGCCAGCTCAGAAAGCACAGGTTCCTACGAGCAGTACTTC. Its translation: CASSESTGSYEQYF.